This paragraph reports one TCR beta chain. The data were taken from a study of blood T cell repertoires in COVID-19. Whole-study context: The study drew acute and convalescent COVID-19 samples from the United States, Italy and Spain. T cells, B-cell-depleted T cells, or PBMCs supplied cDNA or gDNA.

Between the trimmed V and J ends, which lost 0 bases and 10 bases, there was a span of 16 bases. Germline CDR1 MGHRA, CDR2 YSYEKL. The CDR3 contains 16 residues. The authors' processing: How many nucleated cells were present was estimated from reference gene primer amplification. Measured with immunoSEQ multiplex PCR; TCRdb has only the in-frame clones, and not every one. V and J calls and clone size are as listed in that table; D and trimming were resolved from the DNA. The data show about 260,000 clones, about 87% seen once. The origin of this receptor is a woman aged 35 to 49 with acute or convalescent COVID-19. The chain is built from TRBV4-1 and TRBJ1-6, with D perhaps TRBD1 (6 bases). Sample: peripheral blood. The CDR3 nucleotides are TGCGCCAGCAGCCAAGATAGCGGGGGGAGGGGGTCACCCCTCCACTTT. Its protein is CASSQDSGGRGSPLHF.